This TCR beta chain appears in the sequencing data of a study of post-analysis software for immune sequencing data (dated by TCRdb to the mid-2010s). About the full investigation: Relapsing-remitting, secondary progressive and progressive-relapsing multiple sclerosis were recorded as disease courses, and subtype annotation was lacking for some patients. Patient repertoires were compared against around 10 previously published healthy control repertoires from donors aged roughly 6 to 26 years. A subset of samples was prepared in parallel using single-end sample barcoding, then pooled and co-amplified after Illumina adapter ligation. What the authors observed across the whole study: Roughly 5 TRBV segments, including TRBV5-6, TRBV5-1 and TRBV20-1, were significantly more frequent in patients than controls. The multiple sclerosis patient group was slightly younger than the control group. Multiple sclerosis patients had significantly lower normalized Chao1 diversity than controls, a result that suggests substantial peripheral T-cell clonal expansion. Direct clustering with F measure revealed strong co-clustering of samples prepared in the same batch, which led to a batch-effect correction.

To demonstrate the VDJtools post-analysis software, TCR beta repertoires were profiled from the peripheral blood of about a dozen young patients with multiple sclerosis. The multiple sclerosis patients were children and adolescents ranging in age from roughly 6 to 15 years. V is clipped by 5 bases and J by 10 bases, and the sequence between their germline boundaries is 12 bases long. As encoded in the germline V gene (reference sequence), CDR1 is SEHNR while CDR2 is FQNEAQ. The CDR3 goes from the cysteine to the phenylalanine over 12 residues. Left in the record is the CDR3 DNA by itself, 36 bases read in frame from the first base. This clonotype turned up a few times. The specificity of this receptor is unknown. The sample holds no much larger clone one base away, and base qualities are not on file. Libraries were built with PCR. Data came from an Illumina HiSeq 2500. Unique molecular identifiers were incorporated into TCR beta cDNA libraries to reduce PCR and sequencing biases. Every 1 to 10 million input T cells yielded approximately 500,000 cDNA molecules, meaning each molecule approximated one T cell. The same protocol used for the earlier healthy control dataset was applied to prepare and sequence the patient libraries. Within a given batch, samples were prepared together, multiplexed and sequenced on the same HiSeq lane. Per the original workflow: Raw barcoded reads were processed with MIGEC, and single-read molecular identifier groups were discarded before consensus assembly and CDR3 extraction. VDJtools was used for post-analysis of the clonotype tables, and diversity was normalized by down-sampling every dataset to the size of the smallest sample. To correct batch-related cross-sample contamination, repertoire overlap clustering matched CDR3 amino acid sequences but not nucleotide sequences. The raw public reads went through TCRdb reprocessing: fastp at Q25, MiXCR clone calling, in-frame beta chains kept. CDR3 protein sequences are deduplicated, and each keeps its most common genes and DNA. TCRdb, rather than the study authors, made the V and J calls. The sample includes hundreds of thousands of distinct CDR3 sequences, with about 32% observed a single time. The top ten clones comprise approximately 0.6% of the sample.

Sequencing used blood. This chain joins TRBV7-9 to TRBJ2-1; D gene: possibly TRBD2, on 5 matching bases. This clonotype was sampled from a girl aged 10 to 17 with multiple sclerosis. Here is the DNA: TGTGCCAGCAGCAGAGACACGGGGGAGCAGTTCTTC. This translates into CASSRDTGEQFF.